Listed here are 31 T cell receptor beta chains from one sample, sequenced in a study of CD8+ T cells in alopecia areata. Investigators isolated RNA and reverse transcribed it into cDNA to act as the sequencing template. Only in-frame clones appear in the TCRdb table, and some are missing; sequencing was by immunoSEQ multiplex PCR. The sample has fewer than 350,000 clones; 58% are singletons. Treatment defined: oral pan-JAK inhibitor, 5-10 mg twice daily. Sequencing was performed on CD4+ T cells sorted from blood, taken at week 24, from a patient treated with tofacitinib. These receptors were obtained from a human donor with alopecia areata.

This clone was picked up one time. The chain carries TRBV9 and TRBJ2-7; D may be TRBD2 (6 bases). The length of the CDR3 is 15 residues. CDR1 and CDR2 (germline): SGDLS, YYNGEE. Deletions cut 3 bases from V and 7 bases from J, with 20 bases between. CDR3 sequence: CASSASGLPAEEQYF. As DNA, the CDR3 is TGTGCCAGCAGCGCTTCGGGACTCCCGGCGGAGGAGCAGTACTTC.

This clone came up a few times. This chain links TRBV30 with TRBJ2-7; no clear D. Trimming cost V 5 bases and J 2 bases, with 4 bases left between them. Germline assignment: CDR1 GTSNPN and CDR2 SVGIG (reference sequence). The CDR3 is 10 residues long. Here the CDR3 DNA reads TGTGCCTGGTCCACCTACGAGCAGTACTTC. It is translated as CAWSTYEQYF. Looking up the rest from reference TRBV30 and TRBJ2-7 gives the full variable domain: SQTIHQWPATLVQPVGSPLSLECTVEGTSNPNLYWYRQAAGRGLQLLFYSVGIGQISSEVPQNLSASRPQDRQFILSSKKLLLSDSGFYLCAWSTYEQYFGPGTRLTVT.

The V gene is TRBV7-9, the J gene TRBJ2-5; D uncertain. The CDR3 extends over 14 amino acids. CDR1 is SEHNR and CDR2 is FQNEAQ in the germline V gene (reference sequence). Trimming took 2 bases from V and 7 from J, leaving 14 bases between them. In nucleotides, the CDR3 is TGTGCCAGCAGCTTAAATAGTCTGGGTCGGACCCAGTACTTC. Translating it yields CASSLNSLGRTQYF.

This clone was seen a handful of times. The chain employs TRBV4-1 and TRBJ1-2; D is ambiguous. There are 15 residues in the CDR3. Germline CDR1 and CDR2: MGHRA and YSYEKL. V dropped 1 base and J dropped 0 bases, with 9 bases sitting between them. CDR3 region: CASSQGGQANYGYTF. In DNA form, the CDR3 reads TGCGCCAGCAGCCAAGGAGGCCAGGCTAACTATGGCTACACCTTC.

This clone has a single count. The rearrangement uses TRBV29-1 and TRBJ1-1, with 8 nucleotides matching TRBD1. CDR1 is SQVTM and CDR2 is ANQGSEA in the germline V gene. The V and J ends lost 6 bases and 0 bases, in that order; junction bases with no gene match: 9. The CDR3 length is 15 residues. For the CDR3, the DNA is TGCAGCGTGGGACAGGTAGGCTGGATGAACACTGAAGCTTTCTTT. Translating gives CSVGQVGWMNTEAFF.

This clone was seen more than once but under ten times. CDR3 nucleotide sequence: TGTGCCTGGCAGGGTTTTACTGAAGCTTTCTTT. Translating it yields CAWQGFTEAFF. V is TRBV30 and J is TRBJ1-1; D may be TRBD1 (5 bases). This CDR3 spans 11 amino acids. V was trimmed by 5 bases and J by 5 bases, leaving 9 bases between them. The V gene's germline CDR1 is GTSNPN and CDR2 SVGIG (reference sequence). Supplemented by reference TRBV30 and TRBJ1-1, the full variable domain reads SQTIHQWPATLVQPVGSPLSLECTVEGTSNPNLYWYRQAAGRGLQLLFYSVGIGQISSEVPQNLSASRPQDRQFILSSKKLLLSDSGFYLCAWQGFTEAFFGQGTRLTVV.

DNA for the CDR3: TGTGCCAGCAGTTTACGACAGCTAGAGCAGTTCTTC. Protein product: CASSLRQLEQFF. The gene calls are TRBV28 and TRBJ2-1; weak D call: TRBD1 (5 bases). This CDR3 contains 12 residues. The germline CDR1 and CDR2 sequences are MDHEN and SYDVKM. Trimming pared 2 bases from V and 10 bases from J, leaving 9 bases between.

The V gene is TRBV6-5, the J gene TRBJ2-6, with D maybe TRBD2 (5 bases). V was shortened by 7 bases and J by 2 bases, with 12 bases between the two germline ends. The CDR3 contains 15 residues. Germline loops: CDR1 MNHEY, CDR2 SVGAGI. The CDR3 DNA is TGTGCCAGCACCTACGAGGGTCCTGGGGCCAACGTCCTGACTTTC. Its translation is CASTYEGPGANVLTF.

This clone was seen a handful of times. This chain links TRBV7-2 with TRBJ1-2, with 9 bases identical to TRBD1. This CDR3 region has 16 residues. Unmatched junction bases numbered 6, after V lost 1 base and J lost 3 bases. Germline values: CDR1 SGHTA, CDR2 FQGNSA. The CDR3 loop is CASSLERDRVDYGYTF. CDR3 DNA: TGTGCCAGCAGCTTAGAGCGGGACAGGGTAGACTATGGCTACACCTTC.

The V gene is TRBV28, the J gene TRBJ2-5; a weak D match, TRBD1 (6 bases). Germline V lookup: CDR1 MDHEN, CDR2 SYDVKM. The ends were cut back, 8 bases at V and 2 bases at J, with 9 bases in the middle. The CDR3 contains 12 residues. CDR3 DNA sequence: TGTGCCAGCCGGCAGGGGCAAGAGACCCAGTACTTC. Protein: CASRQGQETQYF.

The rearrangement uses TRBV30 and TRBJ2-6; D uncertain. Germline V gene data show CDR1 as GTSNPN and CDR2 as SVGIG (reference sequence). The length of the CDR3 is 16 residues. Trimming removed 1 base at V and 0 bases at J, with 10 bases between. This CDR3 is CAWSGLPGSGANVLTF. CDR3 coding DNA: TGTGCCTGGAGTGGCCTACCGGGCTCTGGGGCCAACGTCCTGACTTTC.

This clone was seen a handful of times. The V and J genes are TRBV30 and TRBJ2-3; D remains ambiguous. Germline assignment: CDR1 GTSNPN and CDR2 SVGIG (reference sequence). CDR3 length: 14 amino acids. Deletions cut 1 base from V and 0 bases from J, with 8 bases between. CDR3 sequence (DNA): TGTGCCTGGAGTGAGTTCCCAAGCACAGATACGCAGTATTTT. Protein product: CAWSEFPSTDTQYF.

This clone was observed once. This chain's CDR3 is CSAKTGPGGEQYF. CDR3 nucleotide sequence: TGCAGCGCCAAGACAGGGCCAGGAGGCGAGCAGTACTTC. The chain has TRBV29-1 and TRBJ2-5, with 7 bases identical to TRBD1. The J call may be wrong; the DNA end is better matched by TRBJ2-7. The CDR3 consists of 13 residues. Germline assignment: CDR1 SQVTM and CDR2 ANQGSEA.

The V and J genes are TRBV29-1 and TRBJ1-1, with TRBD1 identical over 7 bases. Germline V gene sequence: CDR1 SQVTM, CDR2 ANQGSEA. CDR3 size: 10 residues. The junction had 3 bases not matched to a gene; V was cut back by 6 bases and J by 8 bases. CDR3 sequence (DNA): TGCAGCGTGACAGGGCTGGAAGCTTTCTTT. It translates to CSVTGLEAFF. Combining the CDR3 with reference TRBV29-1 and TRBJ1-1 gives the whole variable domain SAVISQKPSRDICQRGTSLTIQCQVDSQVTMMFWYRQQPGQSLTLIATANQGSEATYESGFVIDKFPISRPNLTFSTLTVSNMSPEDSSIYLCSVTGLEAFFGQGTRLTVV.

The J gene is TRBJ1-2, the V gene TRBV5-1; 9 bases map to TRBD1. After removal of 3 bases from V and 7 bases from J, the junction contained 4 bases not matched to a gene. CDR1 is SGHRS, CDR2 YFSETQ, per germline. This CDR3 spans 13 amino acids. CDR3 amino acids: CASSWRDRAGYTF. The CDR3 DNA sequence: TGCGCCAGCAGCTGGAGGGACAGGGCTGGCTACACCTTC.

In DNA form, the CDR3 reads TGTGCCAGCAGTCCATCGCAGGGTTTATCCTACAATGAGCAGTTCTTC. This encodes CASSPSQGLSYNEQFF. The V call is TRBV28, the J call TRBJ2-1; D might be TRBD1 (5 bases). Germline V gives CDR1 MDHEN, CDR2 SYDVKM. V was trimmed by 5 bases and J by 1 base, leaving 15 bases between them. The CDR3 extends over 16 amino acids.

This clone was seen a single time. The chain carries TRBV2 and TRBJ2-1; 12 positions match TRBD2. Trimming took 6 bases from V and 8 from J; bases not matched to a gene: 8. This CDR3 has 15 amino acids. The germline CDR1 and CDR2 sequences are SNHLY and FYNNEI. CDR3 loop: CASRITSGGPDEQFF. CDR3 DNA: TGTGCCAGCAGGATCACTAGCGGGGGGCCGGATGAGCAGTTCTTC.

The chain recombines TRBV2 with TRBJ1-5; D perhaps matches TRBD1 (5 bases). Trimming stripped 3 bases from V and 0 bases from J, with 9 bases between. In germline, CDR1 is SNHLY, CDR2 FYNNEI. The CDR3 loop spans 15 amino acids. The DNA for the CDR3 is TGTGCCAGCAGTGACGACAGTTATAGCAATCAGCCCCAGCATTTT. Amino acid sequence: CASSDDSYSNQPQHF.

This clone has a handful of counts. This chain joins TRBV6-5 and TRBJ1-1, with D unresolved. Trimming pared 4 bases from V and 5 bases from J, leaving 14 bases between. The germline gives CDR1 MNHEY, CDR2 SVGAGI. The CDR3 has 14 residues. This chain's CDR3 is CASSSGGLETEAFF. The CDR3 nucleotides are TGTGCCAGCAGTTCAGGAGGGTTGGAGACTGAAGCTTTCTTT.

The J gene is TRBJ2-2, the V gene TRBV29-1; D call uncertain. The CDR3 is made up of 13 amino acids. Germline V gene lookup returns CDR1 SQVTM and CDR2 ANQGSEA. The CDR3 protein is CSADWVNTGELFF. The DNA for the CDR3 is TGCAGTGCCGACTGGGTGAACACCGGGGAGCTGTTTTTT.

The table lists this clone with a few counts. CDR3 coding DNA: TGCGCCAGCCGACGGACAGGGCCAGCCAAAGAGACCCAGTACTTC. It translates to CASRRTGPAKETQYF. The gene calls are TRBV5-1 and TRBJ2-5; 8 nucleotides match TRBD1. This CDR3 has 15 amino acids. V shed 7 bases, J shed 3 bases, and the junction held 11 bases outside the gene matches. Germline V gene sequence: CDR1 SGHRS, CDR2 YFSETQ. Full variable domain (rest looked up from reference TRBV5-1 and TRBJ2-5): KAGVTQTPRYLIKTRGQQVTLSCSPISGHRSVSWYQQTPGQGLQFLFEYFSETQRNKGNFPGRFSGRQFSNSRSEMNVSTLELGDSALYLCASRRTGPAKETQYFGPGTRLLVL.

In this sample, this clone turned up once. The chain combines TRBV5-1 with TRBJ2-3; D may match TRBD1 or TRBD2 (5 bases each). V lost 4 bases, J lost 1 base, and 16 bases lay in between. The germline V gene has CDR1 SGHRS and CDR2 YFSETQ. This CDR3 contains 16 residues. The CDR3 region has the DNA TGCGCCAGCAGCATTGGGACCCTCGGGGGCACAGATACGCAGTATTTT. This sequence encodes CASSIGTLGGTDTQYF.

V and J are TRBV6-1 and TRBJ1-6; D is unclear. The germline V gene has CDR1 MNHNS and CDR2 SASEGT. V lost 6 bases and J 6 bases, leaving 12 bases between the germline ends. The CDR3 totals 14 residues. CDR3 DNA: TGTGCCAGCAGACCGGCAGTGGGTAATTCACCCCTCCACTTT. Protein sequence: CASRPAVGNSPLHF.

The chain recombines TRBV6-5 with TRBJ1-2, with D uncertain. Deletions cut 2 bases from V and 5 bases from J, with 9 bases between. This CDR3 region has 13 residues. CDR1 is MNHEY, CDR2 SVGAGI, per germline. The CDR3 DNA reads as TGTGCCAGCAGTTACACACCGGGGTATGGCTACACCTTC. This codes for CASSYTPGYGYTF.

V and J are TRBV19 and TRBJ1-2; TRBD1 agrees at 7 bases. The CDR3 spans 13 residues. V trimming: 10 bases; J trimming: 2 bases; junction bases outside the gene matches: 7. Germline CDR1 LNHDA, CDR2 SQIVND (reference sequence). This chain's CDR3 is CAISTGRNYGYTF. CDR3 sequence (DNA): TGTGCCATTTCGACAGGGAGGAACTATGGCTACACCTTC.

The rearrangement uses TRBV14 and TRBJ2-3, with 7 nucleotides matching TRBD1. The CDR3 consists of 14 residues. Germline CDR1 is SGHDN and CDR2 is FVKESK. With 1 base clipped from V and 6 bases from J, the junction kept 4 bases outside the gene matches. The CDR3 loop is CASSQAGQTDTQYF. The CDR3 coding sequence is TGTGCCAGCAGCCAAGCGGGACAGACGGATACGCAGTATTTT.

This clone was detected a few times. The chain employs TRBV4-3 and TRBJ1-2; no clear D gene. Trimming shortened V by 0 bases and J by 7 bases, and 18 bases separated the two germline ends. Germline V lookup: CDR1 LGHNA, CDR2 YSLEER. The CDR3 runs 16 residues. In nucleotides, the CDR3 is TGCGCCAGCAGCCAAGATCATGTAGCCAACGTTCGTGGCTACACCTTC. Translation: CASSQDHVANVRGYTF.

This clone was found a few times. The V call is TRBV2, the J call TRBJ1-1; 7 bases map to TRBD1. J gave up 2 bases and V 8 bases, and 5 bases lay outside the gene matches. The germline CDR1 and CDR2 sequences are SNHLY and FYNNEI. CDR3 length: 13 residues. CDR3 residues: CASGWDSNTEAFF. CDR3 coding DNA: TGTGCCAGCGGTTGGGACAGTAACACTGAAGCTTTCTTT.

Concerning this clone itself: The germline gene is not matched at one end of the junction; a read error may be the cause. This chain uses TRBV2 with TRBJ2-7; TRBD1 might be the D (5 bases). CDR1 and CDR2 (germline): SNHLY, FYNNEI. The length of the CDR3 is 13 residues. The CDR3 sequence is CASSGRQSYGQYF. As DNA, the CDR3 is TGTGCCAGCAGTGGTCGACAGTCCTACGGGCAGTACTTC. Based on the CDR3 plus reference TRBV2 and TRBJ2-7, the full variable domain is EPEVTQTPSHQVTQMGQEVILRCVPISNHLYFYWYRQILGQKVEFLVSFYNNEISEKSEIFDDQFSVERPDGSNFTLKIRSTKLEDSAMYFCASSGRQSYGQYFGPGTRLTVT.

The chain recombines TRBV2 with TRBJ2-7; tentatively, D is TRBD1 or TRBD2 (5 bases each). V lost 9 bases and J 2 bases, leaving 17 bases between the germline ends. Germline V gives CDR1 SNHLY, CDR2 FYNNEI. The CDR3 contains 14 residues. CDR3 protein: CASRGRYLTYEQYF. The CDR3 bases are TGTGCCAGTCGGGGACGGTACTTAACCTACGAGCAGTACTTC.

This chain connects TRBV7-9 to TRBJ2-5; 8 bases are a match to TRBD1. Unmatched junction bases numbered 2, after V lost 3 bases and J lost 5 bases. The CDR3 totals 13 residues. Looked up from germline, CDR1 is SEHNR and CDR2 is FQNEAQ (reference sequence). The CDR3 protein is CASSFRQGETQYF. The CDR3 DNA sequence: TGTGCCAGCAGCTTCCGACAGGGGGAGACCCAGTACTTC.